Below are 26 T cell receptor beta chains sequenced from a single sample in a study of CD8+CD57+ T cells in acquired aplastic anemia. All patients picked for sequencing had shown, by flow cytometry, an expansion of CD8+CD57+ cells. Profiling that covered TCR beta VDJ and CDR3 relied on genomic DNA as its template. One entry per CDR3 protein results from TCRdb running MiXCR on the reads. The table has around 430,000 distinct CDR3 sequences, around 32% seen once. Sample: sorted CD4+, CD8+, or CD8+CD57+ T cells (not recorded which) from PBMCs. Receptors originate from a human donor with aplastic anemia.

This clonotype was observed once. The gene calls are TRBV20-1 and TRBJ2-7, with D perhaps TRBD2 (5 bases). Germline CDR1 and CDR2: DFQATT and SNEGSKA (reference sequence). Trimming removed 1 base at V and 2 bases at J, with 15 bases between. The length of the CDR3 is 15 residues. CDR3 protein: CSARVRTFLTYEQYF. CDR3 DNA sequence: TGCAGTGCTAGAGTGAGGACTTTCTTAACCTACGAGCAGTACTTC.

The J gene is TRBJ2-7, the V gene TRBV6-5; no clear D gene. V lost 4 bases and J lost 2, with 21 bases in between. Germline CDR1 and CDR2: MNHEY and SVGAGI. This CDR3 is 17 amino acids long. CDR3 DNA sequence: TGTGCCAGCAGTTCACCCCCTCGCCGGACGGCCACCTACGAGCAGTACTTC. It codes for CASSSPPRRTATYEQYF.

In its sample, this clonotype was seen many times. The CDR3 bases are TGTGCCAGCAGCGTGAGCGACCTAATGGGCGGAAACACCATATATTTT. It is translated as CASSVSDLMGGNTIYF. The rearrangement joins TRBV9 to TRBJ1-3; D unresolved. Trimming pared 2 bases from V and 4 bases from J, leaving 16 bases between. CDR1 is SGDLS, CDR2 YYNGEE, per germline. CDR3 length: 16 residues.

This clonotype has only one observation. The chain links TRBV10-3 to TRBJ1-2; 10 bases line up with TRBD1. Germline trimming cut 5 bases from V and 6 bases from J; bases unmatched to any gene: 6. Germline-derived CDR1 and CDR2 are ENHRY and SYGVKD. The CDR3 length is 14 residues. This CDR3 is CAISKRQGAHGYTF. CDR3 coding DNA: TGTGCCATCAGTAAACGACAGGGGGCGCATGGCTACACCTTC.

This clonotype was found a few times. The CDR3 spells CASSLSVRGSETQYF. CDR3 DNA: TGTGCCAGCAGCTTAAGTGTCAGGGGATCGGAGACCCAGTACTTC. The V call is TRBV9, the J call TRBJ2-5; a possible D gene is TRBD1 (6 bases). The CDR3 extends over 15 amino acids. V lost 4 bases and J lost 5, with 18 bases in between. Germline V gene data show CDR1 as SGDLS and CDR2 as YYNGEE. The complete variable domain, with remaining parts taken from reference TRBV9 and TRBJ2-5, reads DSGVTQTPKHLITATGQRVTLRCSPRSGDLSVYWYQQSLDQGLQFLIQYYNGEERAKGNILERFSAQQFPDLHSELNLSSLELGDSALYFCASSLSVRGSETQYFGPGTRLLVL.

The chain joins TRBV2 to TRBJ1-2; D is undetermined. The germline V gene encodes CDR1 SNHLY and CDR2 FYNNEI. The CDR3 contains 12 residues. The ends were cut back, 6 bases at V and 8 bases at J, with 13 bases in the middle. The CDR3 loop reads CASSLAVGGYTF. CDR3 in DNA: TGTGCCAGCAGCTTAGCGGTAGGGGGCTACACCTTC.

This clonotype was recorded many times. The J gene is TRBJ2-7, the V gene TRBV20-1; 11 bases map to TRBD1. Germline V gene sequence: CDR1 DFQATT, CDR2 SNEGSKA (reference sequence). This CDR3 contains 15 residues. J lost 6 bases, V lost 4 bases, and 11 bases had no gene match. The CDR3 DNA follows: TGCAGTGCTACTCATAGGGGACAGGGGGGGTCCGAGCAGTACTTC. This encodes CSATHRGQGGSEQYF.

This clonotype has a handful of counts. The chain employs TRBV6-1 and TRBJ1-5; 7 nucleotides agree with TRBD1. This CDR3 contains 14 residues. V trimming: 6 bases; J trimming: 2 bases; junction bases outside the gene matches: 4. Germline loops: CDR1 MNHNS, CDR2 SASEGT. CDR3 in DNA: TGTGCCAGCAGCCGCGGACAGGGCAATCAGCCCCAGCATTTT. Amino acids: CASSRGQGNQPQHF.

The rearrangement uses TRBV10-3 and TRBJ1-1, with TRBD1 as a possible D gene (6 bases). The V end was cut by 10 bases, the J end by 6 bases, with 18 bases between. The CDR3 is 13 residues long. Looked up from germline, CDR1 is ENHRY and CDR2 is SYGVKD. CDR3 residues: CASSVTGLAEAFF. DNA of the CDR3: TGTGCCAGCAGCGTTACAGGGTTGGCTGAAGCTTTCTTT.

This clonotype has ten or more counts. CDR3 bases: TGCGCCAGCAGTGAGTCGTTACAGGGGGCTCAGCCCCAGCATTTT. It specifies CASSESLQGAQPQHF. The chain is built from TRBV10-2 and TRBJ1-5; 9 bases fit TRBD1. The CDR3 is 15 residues long. The V segment lost 0 bases and the J segment 6 bases; nucleotides outside the gene matches: 3. Per germline, CDR1 WSHSY and CDR2 SAAADI.

This clonotype appeared many times. This chain joins TRBV19 and TRBJ2-2; 9 bases line up with TRBD2. J lost 4 bases, V lost 7 bases, and 7 bases had no gene match. Germline V gives CDR1 LNHDA, CDR2 SQIVND (reference sequence). The CDR3 has 15 amino acids. Written as DNA, the CDR3 is TGTGCCAGTACCTTAGCGGGAGTCAGCACCGGGGAGCTGTTTTTT. Protein: CASTLAGVSTGELFF.

This clonotype was observed at least ten times. The chain joins TRBV12-3 or TRBV12-4 to TRBJ1-6; weak D call: TRBD1 (5 bases). The CDR3 length is 14 residues. Trimming left V 4 bases short and J 7 bases short, with 11 bases between. CDR3 nucleotide sequence: TGTGCCAGCAGTTGGGGGGGGTGGAATTCACCCCTCCACTTT. Encoded protein: CASSWGGWNSPLHF.

This clonotype was observed a handful of times. This chain links TRBV5-1 with TRBJ2-1; 9 bases agree with TRBD2. V was pared by 0 bases and J by 8 bases, with 6 bases of the junction left unmatched. This CDR3 contains 15 residues. Germline V CDR1 and CDR2: SGHRS, YFSETQ. DNA of the CDR3: TGCGCCAGCAGCTTGGATGGGACTAGCTCCGATGAGCAGTTCTTC. The encoded protein is CASSLDGTSSDEQFF.

This clonotype showed up many times. The CDR3 reads CASSMTSGGGTDTQYF. The CDR3 DNA follows: TGTGCCAGCAGCATGACTAGCGGGGGTGGCACAGATACGCAGTATTTT. The V gene is TRBV11-2, the J gene TRBJ2-3, with 12 bases that match TRBD2. The V gene's germline CDR1 is SGHAT and CDR2 FQNNGV. The CDR3 spans 16 residues. The junction had 4 bases not matched to a gene; V was cut back by 5 bases and J by 1 base.

Ten or more counts support this clonotype. The V and J genes are TRBV29-1 and TRBJ2-3, with D hard to call. In germline, CDR1 is SQVTM, CDR2 ANQGSEA. This CDR3 spans 11 amino acids. V shed 4 bases and J shed 1 base, with 3 bases lying between them. In DNA, the CDR3 is TGCAGCGTTGTGGGCACAGATACGCAGTATTTT. Translation gives CSVVGTDTQYF.

The rearrangement joins TRBV19 to TRBJ2-5; 9 positions match TRBD2. Trimming cost V 5 bases and J 2 bases; bases outside gene matches: 9. Per the germline V gene, CDR1 is LNHDA and CDR2 is SQIVND (reference sequence). This CDR3 has 16 amino acids. The CDR3: CASSPIRTSGQETQYF. As DNA, the CDR3 is TGTGCCAGTAGTCCCATCCGAACTAGCGGGCAAGAGACCCAGTACTTC.

The chain links TRBV3-1 to TRBJ2-3, with 8 bases identical to TRBD1. The V gene end was trimmed by 2 bases and the J gene end by 6 bases; junction bases not matched to a gene: 4. CDR1 is LGHDT, CDR2 YNNKEL, per germline (reference sequence). The CDR3 sequence is 14 residues long. The CDR3 loop reads CASSQMTGVDTQYF. The DNA of the CDR3 is TGTGCCAGCAGCCAAATGACAGGGGTCGATACGCAGTATTTT.

This clonotype has a count of ten or more. The chain is built from TRBV7-3 and TRBJ1-1, with no clear D. Trimming pared 1 base from V and 3 bases from J, leaving 6 bases between. Per germline, CDR1 SGHTA and CDR2 FQGTGA. This CDR3 is built from 13 residues. CDR3 nucleotide sequence: TGTGCCAGCAGCTTAAGCGCATACACTGAAGCTTTCTTT. It is translated as CASSLSAYTEAFF. The full variable domain, its missing parts supplied by reference TRBV7-3 and TRBJ1-1, is GAGVSQTPSNKVTEKGKYVELRCDPISGHTALYWYRQSLGQGPEFLIYFQGTGAADDSGLPNDRFFAVRPEGSVSTLKIQRTERGDSAVYLCASSLSAYTEAFFGQGTRLTVV.

This clonotype was counted ten times or more. The rearrangement uses TRBV6-5 and TRBJ1-2; the match to TRBD1 covers 7 bases. Per the germline V gene, CDR1 is MNHEY and CDR2 is SVGAGI. The J segment lost 7 bases and the V segment lost 2 bases, leaving 1 base of the junction unmatched. This CDR3 comprises 12 residues. The CDR3, as DNA: TGTGCCAGCAGTTACGACAGGGCTGGCTACACCTTC. It codes for CASSYDRAGYTF.

This clonotype was seen repeatedly, ten times or more. The V and J genes are TRBV11-2 and TRBJ1-6; 8 bases match TRBD1. This CDR3 comprises 14 residues. V was clipped by 2 bases and J by 7 bases; unmatched bases: 1. Germline loops: CDR1 SGHAT, CDR2 FQNNGV. As DNA, the CDR3 is TGTGCCAGCAGCTTATGGACAGGGAATTCACCCCTCCACTTT. Its protein is CASSLWTGNSPLHF. Full variable domain (rest looked up from reference TRBV11-2 and TRBJ1-6): EAGVAQSPRYKIIEKRQSVAFWCNPISGHATLYWYQQILGQGPKLLIQFQNNGVVDDSQLPKDRFSAERLKGVDSTLKIQPAKLEDSAVYLCASSLWTGNSPLHFGNGTRLTVT.

This clonotype was observed at least ten times. This rearrangement joins TRBV5-1 to TRBJ2-7; the D is unclear. The CDR3 is 11 amino acids. Trimming shortened V by 4 bases and J by 5 bases, and 7 bases separated the two germline ends. The germline V gene has CDR1 SGHRS and CDR2 YFSETQ. CDR3 protein: CASSAENEQYF. The DNA of the CDR3 is TGCGCCAGCAGCGCCGAGAACGAGCAGTACTTC.

This clonotype has just a few counts. J is TRBJ1-6 and V is TRBV9, with D unclear. The ends were cut back, 3 bases at V and 4 bases at J, with 14 bases in the middle. CDR3 length: 16 residues. Looked up from germline, CDR1 is SGDLS and CDR2 is YYNGEE. Written as DNA, the CDR3 is TGTGCCAGCAGCGCCCGCCCCGACCCTTATAATTCACCCCTCCACTTT. It encodes CASSARPDPYNSPLHF.

V is TRBV30 and J is TRBJ1-4; D may be TRBD1 (5 bases). The CDR3 covers 13 residues. Trimming took 5 bases from V and 8 from J, leaving 15 bases between them. The germline CDR1 and CDR2 sequences are GTSNPN and SVGIG (reference sequence). The CDR3 coding sequence is TGTGCCTGGTCCAGGGACGGGGACGAAAAACTGTTTTTT. Amino acid sequence: CAWSRDGDEKLFF.

This chain links TRBV6-1 with TRBJ1-1; possibly TRBD1 for D (6 bases). This CDR3 comprises 14 residues. Germline loops: CDR1 MNHNS, CDR2 SASEGT. Trimming removed 9 bases from V and 2 bases from J, with 16 bases in between. The CDR3 coding sequence is TGTGCCAGTGCTGAACCGGGACACAACACTGAAGCTTTCTTT. Its translation: CASAEPGHNTEAFF.

This clonotype was counted ten times or more. This chain uses TRBV5-1 with TRBJ2-7; D remains unclear. CDR1 and CDR2 (germline): SGHRS, YFSETQ. Deletions cut 0 bases from V and 0 bases from J, with 10 bases between. The CDR3 loop spans 15 amino acids. The CDR3 spells CASSLVVGYSYEQYF. DNA of the CDR3: TGCGCCAGCAGCTTGGTGGTAGGTTACTCCTACGAGCAGTACTTC.

The rearrangement links TRBV2 to TRBJ1-2; TRBD1 matches at 10 bases. The trim removed 2 bases at V and 9 bases at J, leaving 6 bases unmatched. Germline CDR1 reads SNHLY; CDR2 reads FYNNEI. This CDR3 comprises 14 residues. CDR3 loop: CASSELGQGTSYTF. DNA for the CDR3: TGTGCCAGCAGTGAATTGGGACAGGGGACGAGCTACACCTTC.